This TCR beta chain derives from a study of cytomegalovirus exposure and HLA in healthy donors. Background on the study: Around 180 million T cells yielded 100 million or so unique TCR beta sequences in earlier analysis.

The study's findings and limits: Several of the most significant clusters appeared, in a later analysis, to be linked to common viral pathogens.

The primer mix had 60 Vbeta and 13 Jbeta primers. Authors' methods: An analysis performed later counted about 80 million unique TCR beta chains (roughly 11 million of them shared). Here immunoSEQ multiplex PCR was the method, and the copy in TCRdb shows in-frame clones only, minus some. From that table come the V and J calls and clone size; the DNA was used to work out D and trimming. The data contain more than 150,000 clones, 65% to 85% of them singletons. The CDR3 covers 15 residues. V dropped 7 bases and J dropped 2; count of bases not matched to a gene: 5. The germline V gene encodes CDR1 MDHEN and CDR2 SYDVKM. Turning to this clone: Its antigen remains unidentified.

When sampled, the donors appeared nominally healthy, though they likely had unrecorded immune exposures. Sequencing was performed on PBMCs. V is TRBV28 and J is TRBJ2-6, with 7 bases that match TRBD1. The clonotype was recovered from a woman aged 50 to 65 in good health and CMV-seropositive. The DNA of the CDR3 is TGTGCCAGCACGTACAGGGGTGCTGGGGCCAACGTCCTGACTTTC. It is translated as CASTYRGAGANVLTF.